The source of this TCR beta chain is a study of early T cells in non-severe SARS-CoV-2 infection. This clonotype was seen a handful of times. Antigen: not known. In TCRdb, the 5' RACE reads were re-called with MiXCR into one record per CDR3 protein. The repertoire includes about 110,000 distinct CDR3 sequences, 9.5% to 13% of them detected once, and around 3.2% sits in the top ten. Germline lookup yields CDR1 SQVTM and CDR2 ANQGSEA. The CDR3 runs 13 residues. V lost 4 bases and J lost 4, with 13 bases in between. Whole-study findings and limits: Matching against VDJdb likely underestimated virus-specific expansions, favoring anti-spike CD8.

The chain recombines TRBV29-1 with TRBJ2-5; a weak D match, TRBD1 (6 bases). The sequenced sample consisted of whole blood. The TCR was taken from an adult who was a healthcare worker with PCR-confirmed SARS-CoV-2 infection or an uninfected control (not recorded which). Here the CDR3 reads CSVASVGAETQYF. The CDR3 nucleotides read TGCAGCGTTGCTTCGGTGGGGGCAGAGACCCAGTACTTC.